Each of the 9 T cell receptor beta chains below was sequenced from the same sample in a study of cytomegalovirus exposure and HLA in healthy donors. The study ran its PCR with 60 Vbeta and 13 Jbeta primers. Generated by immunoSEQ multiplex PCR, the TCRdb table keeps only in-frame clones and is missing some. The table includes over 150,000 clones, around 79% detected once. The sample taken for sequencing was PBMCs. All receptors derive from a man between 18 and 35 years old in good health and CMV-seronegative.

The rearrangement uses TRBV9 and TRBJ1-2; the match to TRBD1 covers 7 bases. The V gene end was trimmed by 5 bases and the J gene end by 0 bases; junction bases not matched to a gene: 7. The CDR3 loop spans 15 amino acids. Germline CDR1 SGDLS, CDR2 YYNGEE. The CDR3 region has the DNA TGTGCCAGCAGTGTTGCAGGGGGAGCTAACTATGGCTACACCTTC. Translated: CASSVAGGANYGYTF.

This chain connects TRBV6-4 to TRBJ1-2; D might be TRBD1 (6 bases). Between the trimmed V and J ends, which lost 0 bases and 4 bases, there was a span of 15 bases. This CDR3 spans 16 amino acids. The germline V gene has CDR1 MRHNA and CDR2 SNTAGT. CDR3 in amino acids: CASSDSWGHPPYGYTF. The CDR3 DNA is TGTGCCAGCAGTGACTCCTGGGGACACCCTCCCTATGGCTACACCTTC.

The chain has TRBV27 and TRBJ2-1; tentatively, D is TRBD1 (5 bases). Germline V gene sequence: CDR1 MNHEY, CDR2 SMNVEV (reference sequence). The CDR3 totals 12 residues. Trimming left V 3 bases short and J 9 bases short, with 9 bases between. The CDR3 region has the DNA TGTGCCAGCAGTTTTAGGGGATTTGAGCAGTTCTTC. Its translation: CASSFRGFEQFF.

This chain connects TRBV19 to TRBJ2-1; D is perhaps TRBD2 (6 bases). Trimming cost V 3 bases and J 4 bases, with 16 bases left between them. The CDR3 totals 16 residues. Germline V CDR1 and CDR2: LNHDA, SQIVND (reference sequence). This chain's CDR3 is CASSIPWAAGYNEQFF. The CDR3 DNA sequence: TGTGCCAGTAGTATCCCCTGGGCCGCGGGATACAATGAGCAGTTCTTC.

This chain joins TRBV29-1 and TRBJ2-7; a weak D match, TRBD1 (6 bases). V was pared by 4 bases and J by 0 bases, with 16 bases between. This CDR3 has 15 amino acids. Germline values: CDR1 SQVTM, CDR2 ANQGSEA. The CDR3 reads CSVVPQAGASYEQYF. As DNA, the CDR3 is TGCAGCGTTGTCCCTCAAGCAGGGGCCTCCTACGAGCAGTACTTC.

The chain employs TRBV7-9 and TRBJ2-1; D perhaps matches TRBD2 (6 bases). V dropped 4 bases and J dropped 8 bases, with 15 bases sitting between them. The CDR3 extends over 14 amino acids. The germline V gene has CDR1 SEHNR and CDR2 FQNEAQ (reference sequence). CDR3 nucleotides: TGTGCCAGCAGCTCGACCGGGAGTAGCGATGAGCAGTTCTTC. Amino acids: CASSSTGSSDEQFF.

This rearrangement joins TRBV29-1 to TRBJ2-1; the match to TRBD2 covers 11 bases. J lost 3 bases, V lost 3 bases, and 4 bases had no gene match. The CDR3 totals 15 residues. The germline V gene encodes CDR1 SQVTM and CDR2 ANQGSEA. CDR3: CSVDRTSGFYNEQFF. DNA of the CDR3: TGCAGCGTTGATCGGACTAGCGGGTTCTACAATGAGCAGTTCTTC.

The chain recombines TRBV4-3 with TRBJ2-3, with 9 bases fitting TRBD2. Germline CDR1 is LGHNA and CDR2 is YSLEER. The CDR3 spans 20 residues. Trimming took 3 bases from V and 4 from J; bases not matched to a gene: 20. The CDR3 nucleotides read TGCGCCAGCAGCCAGGAAAGCCCGACTAGCGGATTCCAAGGGGCAGATACGCAGTATTTT. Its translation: CASSQESPTSGFQGADTQYF.

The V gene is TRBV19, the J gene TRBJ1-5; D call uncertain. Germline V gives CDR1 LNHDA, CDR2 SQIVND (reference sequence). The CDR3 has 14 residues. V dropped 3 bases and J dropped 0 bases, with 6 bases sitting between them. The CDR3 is CASSIRDSNQPQHF. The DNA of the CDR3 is TGTGCCAGTAGTATCCGGGATAGCAATCAGCCCCAGCATTTT.